Presented here are 4 T cell receptor beta chains from one specimen sequenced in a study of Ad26.COV2.S vaccination and SARS-CoV-2 variants. Clones were read by immunoSEQ multiplex PCR, and TCRdb kept only the in-frame ones, dropping some. The sample includes about 180,000 clones, around 88% seen only once; the top ten take about 5.5%. The sequences come from peripheral blood, collected after recovery from COVID-19. These receptors all come from a human donor who had recovered from COVID-19.

V gene TRBV19 combines with J gene TRBJ1-2; D not resolved. V gave up 4 bases and J gave up 8 bases, with 14 bases separating them. Germline assignment: CDR1 LNHDA and CDR2 SQIVND (reference sequence). The CDR3 length is 13 residues. CDR3: CASSKAQDWGYTF. DNA of the CDR3: TGTGCCAGTAGTAAGGCGCAGGATTGGGGCTACACCTTC.

The chain couples TRBV5-1 to TRBJ2-2; 11 nucleotides agree with TRBD2. The germline V gene encodes CDR1 SGHRS and CDR2 YFSETQ. V gave up 4 bases and J gave up 2 bases; unmatched junction bases: 4. The CDR3 has 16 amino acids. CDR3 sequence: CASSPGTSGNTGELFF. DNA of the CDR3: TGCGCCAGCAGCCCCGGGACTAGCGGAAACACCGGGGAGCTGTTTTTT.

This chain links TRBV6-5 with TRBJ2-3, with D maybe TRBD1 (5 bases). The V end lost 4 bases, the J end lost 2 bases, and 10 bases lay between the germline ends. This CDR3 is built from 14 residues. Germline CDR1 reads MNHEY; CDR2 reads SVGAGI. In DNA form, the CDR3 reads TGTGCCAGCAGTTCCGGACATTTCACAGATACGCAGTATTTT. Encoded protein: CASSSGHFTDTQYF.

The chain joins TRBV5-1 to TRBJ1-2; 7 nucleotides agree with TRBD1. Trimming took 2 bases from V and 8 from J; bases not matched to a gene: 12. The length of the CDR3 is 15 residues. CDR1 and CDR2 from the germline V gene are SGHRS and YFSETQ. This CDR3 is CASSLVGQSMVGYTF. The CDR3 DNA follows: TGCGCCAGCAGCTTAGTGGGACAGTCTATGGTAGGCTACACCTTC. Full variable domain (outside the CDR3, taken from reference TRBV5-1 and TRBJ1-2): KAGVTQTPRYLIKTRGQQVTLSCSPISGHRSVSWYQQTPGQGLQFLFEYFSETQRNKGNFPGRFSGRQFSNSRSEMNVSTLELGDSALYLCASSLVGQSMVGYTFGSGTRLTVV.